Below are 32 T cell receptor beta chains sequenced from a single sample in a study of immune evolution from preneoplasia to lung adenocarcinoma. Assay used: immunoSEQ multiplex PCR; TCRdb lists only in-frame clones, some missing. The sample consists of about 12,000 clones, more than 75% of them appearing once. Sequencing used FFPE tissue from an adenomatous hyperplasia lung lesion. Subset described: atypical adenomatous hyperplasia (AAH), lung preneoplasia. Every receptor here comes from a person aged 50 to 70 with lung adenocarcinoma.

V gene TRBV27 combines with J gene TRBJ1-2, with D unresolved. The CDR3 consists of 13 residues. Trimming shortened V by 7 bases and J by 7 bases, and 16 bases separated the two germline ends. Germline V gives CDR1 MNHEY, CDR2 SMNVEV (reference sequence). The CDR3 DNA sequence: TGTGCCAGCACCCCAGCGGGGTACGGTGGCTACACCTTC. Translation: CASTPAGYGGYTF.

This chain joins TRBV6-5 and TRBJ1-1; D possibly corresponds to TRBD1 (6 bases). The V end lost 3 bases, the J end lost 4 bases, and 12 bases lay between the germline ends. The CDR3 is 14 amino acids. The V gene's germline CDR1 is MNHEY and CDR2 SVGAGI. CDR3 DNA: TGTGCCAGCAGTTATGGGAGGGGGACCACTGAAGCTTTCTTT. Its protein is CASSYGRGTTEAFF.

In DNA form, the CDR3 reads TGTGCCAGCGCCGACCCTAGCGGGATCTTCAATGAGCAGTTCTTC. Protein product: CASADPSGIFNEQFF. This sequence joins TRBV18 and TRBJ2-1; 9 bases agree with TRBD2. Unmatched junction bases numbered 11, after V lost 8 bases and J lost 6 bases. The germline V gene has CDR1 KGHSH and CDR2 LQKENI. The CDR3 length is 15 residues.

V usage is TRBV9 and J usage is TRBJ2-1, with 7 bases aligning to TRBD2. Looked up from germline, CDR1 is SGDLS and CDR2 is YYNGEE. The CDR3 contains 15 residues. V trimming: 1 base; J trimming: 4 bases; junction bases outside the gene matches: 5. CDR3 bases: TGTGCCAGCAGCGTACTAGCGGAGTCGTACAATGAGCAGTTCTTC. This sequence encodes CASSVLAESYNEQFF. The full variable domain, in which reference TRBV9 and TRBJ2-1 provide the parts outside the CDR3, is DSGVTQTPKHLITATGQRVTLRCSPRSGDLSVYWYQQSLDQGLQFLIQYYNGEERAKGNILERFSAQQFPDLHSELNLSSLELGDSALYFCASSVLAESYNEQFFGPGTRLTVL.

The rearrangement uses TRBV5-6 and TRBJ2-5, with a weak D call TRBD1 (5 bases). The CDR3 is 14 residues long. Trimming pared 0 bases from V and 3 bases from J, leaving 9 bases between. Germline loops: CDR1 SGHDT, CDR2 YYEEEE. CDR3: CASSLVGREETQYF. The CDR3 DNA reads TGTGCCAGCAGCTTGGTCGGCAGGGAAGAGACCCAGTACTTC.

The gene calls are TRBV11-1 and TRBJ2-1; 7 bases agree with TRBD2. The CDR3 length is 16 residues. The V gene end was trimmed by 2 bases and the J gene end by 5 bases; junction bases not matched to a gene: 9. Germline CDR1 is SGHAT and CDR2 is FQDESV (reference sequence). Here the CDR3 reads CASSLRRGGSHNEQFF. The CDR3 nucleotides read TGTGCCAGCAGCTTAAGGAGGGGCGGGAGCCACAATGAGCAGTTCTTC.

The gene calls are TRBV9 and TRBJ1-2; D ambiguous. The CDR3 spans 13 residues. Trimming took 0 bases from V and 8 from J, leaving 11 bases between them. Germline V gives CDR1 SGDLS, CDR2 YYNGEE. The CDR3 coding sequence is TGTGCCAGCAGCGTAGCACCAGACCGGGGCTACACCTTC. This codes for CASSVAPDRGYTF.

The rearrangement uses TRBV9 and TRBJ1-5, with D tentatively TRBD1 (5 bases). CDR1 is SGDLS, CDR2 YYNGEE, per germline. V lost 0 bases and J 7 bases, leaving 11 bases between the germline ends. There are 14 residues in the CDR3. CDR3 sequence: CASSVDGGKQPQHF. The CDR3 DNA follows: TGTGCCAGCAGCGTAGATGGGGGGAAGCAGCCCCAGCATTTT.

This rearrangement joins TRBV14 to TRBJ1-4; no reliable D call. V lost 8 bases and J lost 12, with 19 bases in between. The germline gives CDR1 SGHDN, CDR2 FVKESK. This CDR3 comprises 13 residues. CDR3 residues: CASRWASSDELFF. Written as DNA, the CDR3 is TGTGCCAGCCGTTGGGCCTCATCGGATGAACTGTTTTTT.

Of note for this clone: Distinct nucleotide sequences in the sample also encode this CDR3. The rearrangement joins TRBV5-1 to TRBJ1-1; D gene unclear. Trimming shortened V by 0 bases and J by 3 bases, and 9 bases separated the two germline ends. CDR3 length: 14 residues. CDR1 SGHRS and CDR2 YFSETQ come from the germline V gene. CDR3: CASSLAGGYTEAFF. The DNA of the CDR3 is TGCGCCAGCAGCTTGGCCGGTGGGTACACTGAAGCTTTCTTT.

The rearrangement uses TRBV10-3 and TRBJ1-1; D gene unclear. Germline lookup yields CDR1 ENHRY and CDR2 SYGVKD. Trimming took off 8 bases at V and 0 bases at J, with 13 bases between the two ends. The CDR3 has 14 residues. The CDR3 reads CAIGPEYMNTEAFF. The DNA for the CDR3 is TGTGCCATCGGCCCAGAGTACATGAACACTGAAGCTTTCTTT.

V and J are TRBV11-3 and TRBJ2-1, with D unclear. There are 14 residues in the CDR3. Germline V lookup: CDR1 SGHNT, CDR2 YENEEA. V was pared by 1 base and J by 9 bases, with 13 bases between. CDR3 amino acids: CASSLGASVLEQFF. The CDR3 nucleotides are TGTGCCAGCAGCTTAGGGGCATCGGTTCTTGAGCAGTTCTTC.

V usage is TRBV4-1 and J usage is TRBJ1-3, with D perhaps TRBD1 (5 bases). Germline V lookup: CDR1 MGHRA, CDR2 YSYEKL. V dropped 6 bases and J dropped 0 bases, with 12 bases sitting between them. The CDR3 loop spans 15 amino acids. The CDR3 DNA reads TGCGCCAGCAGGTCGGGACCGAGCTCTGGAAACACCATATATTTT. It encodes CASRSGPSSGNTIYF.

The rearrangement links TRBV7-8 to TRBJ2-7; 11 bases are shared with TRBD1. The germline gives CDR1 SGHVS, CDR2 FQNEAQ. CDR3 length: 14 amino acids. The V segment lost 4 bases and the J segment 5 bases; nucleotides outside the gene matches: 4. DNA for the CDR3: TGTGCCAGCAGCTCACGGACAGGGGGCCACGAGCAGTACTTC. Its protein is CASSSRTGGHEQYF.

The CDR3 reads CASSLQGMDNEKLFF. The CDR3 DNA follows: TGTGCCAGCAGCTTACAGGGGATGGATAATGAAAAACTGTTTTTT. The rearrangement joins TRBV11-3 to TRBJ1-4, with D possibly being TRBD1 (6 bases). This CDR3 is 15 amino acids long. V was clipped by 2 bases and J by 4 bases, with 11 bases between them. The V gene's germline CDR1 is SGHNT and CDR2 YENEEA.

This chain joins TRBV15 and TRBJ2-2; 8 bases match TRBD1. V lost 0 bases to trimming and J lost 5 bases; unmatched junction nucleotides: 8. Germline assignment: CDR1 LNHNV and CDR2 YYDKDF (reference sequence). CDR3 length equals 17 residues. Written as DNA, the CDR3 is TGTGCCACCAGCAGAGAACCTCCTGACAGGGGAACCGGGGAGCTGTTTTTT. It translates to CATSREPPDRGTGELFF.

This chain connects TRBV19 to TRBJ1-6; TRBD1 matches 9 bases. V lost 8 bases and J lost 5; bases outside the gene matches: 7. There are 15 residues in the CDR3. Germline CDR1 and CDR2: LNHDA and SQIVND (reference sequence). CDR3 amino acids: CASQPGQGNNSPLHF. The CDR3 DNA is TGTGCCAGTCAACCGGGACAGGGAAATAATTCACCCCTCCACTTT.

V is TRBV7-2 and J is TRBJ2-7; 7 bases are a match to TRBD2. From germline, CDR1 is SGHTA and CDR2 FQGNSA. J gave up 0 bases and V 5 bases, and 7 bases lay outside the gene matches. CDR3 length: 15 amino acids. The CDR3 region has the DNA TGTGCCAGCAGCCCAGTTGGGGGGGTCTCCTACGAGCAGTACTTC. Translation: CASSPVGGVSYEQYF. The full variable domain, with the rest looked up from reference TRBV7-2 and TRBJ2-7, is GAGVSQSPSNKVTEKGKDVELRCDPISGHTALYWYRQSLGQGLEFLIYFQGNSAPDKSGLPSDRFSAERTGGSVSTLTIQRTQQEDSAVYLCASSPVGGVSYEQYFGPGTRLTVT.

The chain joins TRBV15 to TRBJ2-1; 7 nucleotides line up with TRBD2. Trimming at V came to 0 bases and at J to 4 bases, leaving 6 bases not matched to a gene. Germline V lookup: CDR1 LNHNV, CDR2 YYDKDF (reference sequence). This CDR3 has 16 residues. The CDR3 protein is CATSRDGREYYNEQFF. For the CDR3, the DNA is TGTGCCACCAGCAGAGACGGGCGGGAGTATTACAATGAGCAGTTCTTC.

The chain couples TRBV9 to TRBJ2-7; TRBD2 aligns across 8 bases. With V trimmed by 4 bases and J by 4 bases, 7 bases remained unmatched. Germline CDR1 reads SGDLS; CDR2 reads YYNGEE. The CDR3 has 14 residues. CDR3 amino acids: CASSQGLGSYEQYF. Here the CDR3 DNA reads TGTGCCAGCAGCCAGGGACTAGGCTCATACGAGCAGTACTTC.

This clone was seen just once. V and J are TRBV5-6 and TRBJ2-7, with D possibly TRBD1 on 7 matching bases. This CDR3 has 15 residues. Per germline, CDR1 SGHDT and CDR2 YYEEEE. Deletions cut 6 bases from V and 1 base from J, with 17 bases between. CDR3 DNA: TGTGCCAGCAACCTTAGGCGGGACAGATCCTACGAGCAGTACTTC. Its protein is CASNLRRDRSYEQYF. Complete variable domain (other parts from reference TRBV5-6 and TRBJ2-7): DAGVTQSPTHLIKTRGQQVTLRCSPKSGHDTVSWYQQALGQGPQFIFQYYEEEERQRGNFPDRFSGHQFPNYSSELNVNALLLGDSALYLCASNLRRDRSYEQYFGPGTRLTVT.

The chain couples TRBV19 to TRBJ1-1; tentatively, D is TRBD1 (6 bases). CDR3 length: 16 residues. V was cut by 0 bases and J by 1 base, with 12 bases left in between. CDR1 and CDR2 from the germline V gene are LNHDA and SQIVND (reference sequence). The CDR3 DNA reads TGTGCCAGTAGTATAGATCGAGACAGGCCGAACACTGAAGCTTTCTTT. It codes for CASSIDRDRPNTEAFF.

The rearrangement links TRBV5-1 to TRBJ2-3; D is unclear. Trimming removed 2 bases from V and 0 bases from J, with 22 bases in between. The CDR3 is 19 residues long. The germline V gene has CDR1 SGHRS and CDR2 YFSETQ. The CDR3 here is CASSFAHSQASLSTDTQYF. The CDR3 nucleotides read TGCGCCAGCAGCTTTGCGCATTCGCAGGCATCCCTTAGCACAGATACGCAGTATTTT.

In DNA form, the CDR3 reads TGTGCCAGCAGCTTATCCAGGGGGCTGTGGGGGGCCAACGTCCTGACTTTC. Amino acids: CASSLSRGLWGANVLTF. The chain combines TRBV11-2 with TRBJ2-6; 8 bases match TRBD1. Germline V CDR1 and CDR2: SGHAT, FQNNGV. The CDR3 covers 17 residues. The J segment lost 4 bases and the V segment lost 2 bases, leaving 7 bases of the junction unmatched.

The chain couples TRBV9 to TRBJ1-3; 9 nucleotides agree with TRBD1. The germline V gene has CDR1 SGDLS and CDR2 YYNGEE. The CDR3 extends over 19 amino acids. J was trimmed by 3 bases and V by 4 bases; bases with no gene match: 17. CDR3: CASSPRGQGRNVGGNTIYF. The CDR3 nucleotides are TGTGCCAGCAGCCCACGCGGACAGGGGCGCAATGTTGGTGGAAACACCATATATTTT. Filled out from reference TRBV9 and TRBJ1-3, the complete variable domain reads DSGVTQTPKHLITATGQRVTLRCSPRSGDLSVYWYQQSLDQGLQFLIQYYNGEERAKGNILERFSAQQFPDLHSELNLSSLELGDSALYFCASSPRGQGRNVGGNTIYFGEGSWLTVV.

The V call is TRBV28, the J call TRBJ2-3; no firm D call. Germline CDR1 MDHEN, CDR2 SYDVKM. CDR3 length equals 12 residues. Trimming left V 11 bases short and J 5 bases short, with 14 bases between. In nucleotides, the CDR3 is TGTGCCTGGGGTAGGGTGGGAGATACGCAGTATTTT. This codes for CAWGRVGDTQYF.

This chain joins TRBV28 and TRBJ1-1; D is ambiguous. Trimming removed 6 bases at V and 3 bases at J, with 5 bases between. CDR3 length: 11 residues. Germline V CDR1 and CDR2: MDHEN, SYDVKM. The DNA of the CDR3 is TGTGCCAGCAGAGTTTACACTGAAGCTTTCTTT. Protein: CASRVYTEAFF.

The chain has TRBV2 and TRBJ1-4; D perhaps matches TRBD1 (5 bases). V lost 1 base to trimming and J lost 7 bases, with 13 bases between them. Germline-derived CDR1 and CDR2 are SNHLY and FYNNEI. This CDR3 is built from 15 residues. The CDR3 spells CASSEEQARGEKLFF. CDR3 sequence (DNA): TGTGCCAGCAGTGAAGAACAGGCAAGGGGTGAAAAACTGTTTTTT.

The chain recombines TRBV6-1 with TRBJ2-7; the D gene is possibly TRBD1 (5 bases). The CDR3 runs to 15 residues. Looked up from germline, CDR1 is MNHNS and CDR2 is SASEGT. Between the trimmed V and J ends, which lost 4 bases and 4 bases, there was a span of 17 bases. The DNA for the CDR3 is TGTGCCAGCAGTGTTCAGGGCGATTCACTATACGAGCAGTACTTC. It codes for CASSVQGDSLYEQYF.

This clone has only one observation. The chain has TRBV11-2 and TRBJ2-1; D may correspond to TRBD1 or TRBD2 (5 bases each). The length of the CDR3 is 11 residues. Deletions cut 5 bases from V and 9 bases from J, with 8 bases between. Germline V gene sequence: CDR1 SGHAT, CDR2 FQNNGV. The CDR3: CASSRGVEQFF. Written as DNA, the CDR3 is TGTGCCAGCAGCCGGGGCGTTGAGCAGTTCTTC.

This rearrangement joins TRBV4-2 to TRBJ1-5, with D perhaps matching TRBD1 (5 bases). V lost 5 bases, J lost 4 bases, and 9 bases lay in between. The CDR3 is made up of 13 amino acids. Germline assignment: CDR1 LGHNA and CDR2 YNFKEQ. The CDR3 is CASSGTENQPQHF. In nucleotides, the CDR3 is TGTGCCAGCAGCGGGACGGAAAATCAGCCCCAGCATTTT.

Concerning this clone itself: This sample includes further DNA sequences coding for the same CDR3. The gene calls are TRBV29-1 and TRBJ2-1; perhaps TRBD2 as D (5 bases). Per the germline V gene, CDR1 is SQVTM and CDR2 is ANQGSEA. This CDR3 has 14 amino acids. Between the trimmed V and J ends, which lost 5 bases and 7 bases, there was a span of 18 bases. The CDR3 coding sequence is TGCAGCGTTAGAAGCCCGACTAATTTGAATGAGCAGTTCTTC. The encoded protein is CSVRSPTNLNEQFF.